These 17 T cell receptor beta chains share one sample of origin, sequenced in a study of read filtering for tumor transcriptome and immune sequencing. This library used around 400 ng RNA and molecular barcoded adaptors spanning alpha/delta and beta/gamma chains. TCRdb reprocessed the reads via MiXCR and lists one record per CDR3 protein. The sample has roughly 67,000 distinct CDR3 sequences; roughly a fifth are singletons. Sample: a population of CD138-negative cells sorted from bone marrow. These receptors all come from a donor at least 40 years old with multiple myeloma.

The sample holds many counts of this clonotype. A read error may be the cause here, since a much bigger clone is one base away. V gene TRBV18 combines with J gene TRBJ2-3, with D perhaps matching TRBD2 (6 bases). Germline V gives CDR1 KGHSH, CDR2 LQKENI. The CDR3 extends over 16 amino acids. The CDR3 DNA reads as TGTGCCAGCTCACTCAACCGGGACTCGGGCACAGATACGCGGTATTTT. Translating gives CASSLNRDSGTDTRYF.

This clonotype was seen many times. CDR3 coding DNA: TGCAGTGCCCTGCTTGGACAGGGGGTTGAAGAGACCCAGTACTTC. Protein: CSALLGQGVEETQYF. The chain links TRBV20-1 to TRBJ2-5; 10 positions match TRBD1. The CDR3 runs 15 residues. CDR1 is DFQATT, CDR2 SNEGSKA, per germline (reference sequence). The V gene end was trimmed by 6 bases and the J gene end by 3 bases; junction bases not matched to a gene: 10.

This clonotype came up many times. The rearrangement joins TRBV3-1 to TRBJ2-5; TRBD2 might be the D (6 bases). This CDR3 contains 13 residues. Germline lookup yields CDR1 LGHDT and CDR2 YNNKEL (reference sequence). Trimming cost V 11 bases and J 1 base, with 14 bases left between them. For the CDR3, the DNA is TGTGCCTCAGCGGGCTCCCTCCAAGAGACCCAGTACTTC. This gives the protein CASAGSLQETQYF.

The CDR3 reads CASRGDRWYGYTF. CDR3 in DNA: TGTGCCAGCAGAGGGGATCGGTGGTATGGCTACACCTTC. The chain employs TRBV6-1 and TRBJ1-2, with TRBD1 as a possible D gene (5 bases). Per the germline V gene, CDR1 is MNHNS and CDR2 is SASEGT. V lost 6 bases, J lost 5 bases, and 13 bases lay in between. The CDR3 extends over 13 amino acids.

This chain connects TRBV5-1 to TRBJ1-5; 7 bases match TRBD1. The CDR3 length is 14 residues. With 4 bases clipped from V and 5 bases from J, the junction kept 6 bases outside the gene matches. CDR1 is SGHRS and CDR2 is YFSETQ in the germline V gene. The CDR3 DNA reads TGCGCCAGCAGCCCTGGGACAGAGGATCAGCCCCAGCATTTT. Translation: CASSPGTEDQPQHF.

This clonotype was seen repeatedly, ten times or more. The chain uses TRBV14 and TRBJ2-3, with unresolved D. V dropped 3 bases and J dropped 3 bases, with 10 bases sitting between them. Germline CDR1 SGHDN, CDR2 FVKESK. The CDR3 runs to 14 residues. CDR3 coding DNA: TGTGCCAGCAGCCAGGAGAGGAGTACAGATACGCAGTATTTT. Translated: CASSQERSTDTQYF.

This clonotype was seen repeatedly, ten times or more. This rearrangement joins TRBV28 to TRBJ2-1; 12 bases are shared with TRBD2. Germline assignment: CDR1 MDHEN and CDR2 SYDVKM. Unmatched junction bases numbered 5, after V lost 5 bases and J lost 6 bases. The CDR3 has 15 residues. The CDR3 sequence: CASSESSGRVNEQFF. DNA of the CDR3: TGTGCCAGCAGTGAATCTAGCGGGAGGGTCAATGAGCAGTTCTTC.

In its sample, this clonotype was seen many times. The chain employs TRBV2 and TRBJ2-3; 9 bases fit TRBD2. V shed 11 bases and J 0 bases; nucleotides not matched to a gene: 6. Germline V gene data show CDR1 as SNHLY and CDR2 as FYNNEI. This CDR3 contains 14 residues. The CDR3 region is CAGKTSGSTDTQYF. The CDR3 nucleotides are TGTGCCGGCAAGACTAGCGGAAGCACAGATACGCAGTATTTT.

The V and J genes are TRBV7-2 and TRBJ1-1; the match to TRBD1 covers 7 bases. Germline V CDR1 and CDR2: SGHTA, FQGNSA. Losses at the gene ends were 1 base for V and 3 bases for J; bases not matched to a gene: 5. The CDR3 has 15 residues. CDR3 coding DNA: TGTGCCAGCAGCTTAGAAGGGGGCTGGGACACTGAAGCTTTCTTT. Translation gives CASSLEGGWDTEAFF.

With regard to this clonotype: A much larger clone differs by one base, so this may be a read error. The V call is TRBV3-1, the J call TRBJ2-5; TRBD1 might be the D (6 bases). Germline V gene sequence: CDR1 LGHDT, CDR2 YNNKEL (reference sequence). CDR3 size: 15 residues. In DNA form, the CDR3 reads TGTGCCAGCAGCCAAGATTTAGGGGGTTGGGAGACCCAGTGCTTC. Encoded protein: CASSQDLGGWETQCF.

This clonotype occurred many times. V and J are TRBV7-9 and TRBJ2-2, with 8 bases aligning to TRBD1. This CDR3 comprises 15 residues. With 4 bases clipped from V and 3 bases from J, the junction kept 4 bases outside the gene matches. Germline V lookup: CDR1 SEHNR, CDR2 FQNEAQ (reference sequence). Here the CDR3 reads CASSSRGPDTGELFF. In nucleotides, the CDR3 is TGTGCCAGCAGCTCCAGGGGGCCGGACACCGGGGAGCTGTTTTTT.

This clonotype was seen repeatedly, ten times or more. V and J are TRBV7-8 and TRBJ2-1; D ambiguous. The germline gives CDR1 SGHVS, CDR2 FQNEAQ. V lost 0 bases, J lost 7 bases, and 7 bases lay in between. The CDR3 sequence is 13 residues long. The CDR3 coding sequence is TGTGCCAGCAGCTTAGCGGGCGGAAATGAGCAGTTCTTC. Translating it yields CASSLAGGNEQFF.

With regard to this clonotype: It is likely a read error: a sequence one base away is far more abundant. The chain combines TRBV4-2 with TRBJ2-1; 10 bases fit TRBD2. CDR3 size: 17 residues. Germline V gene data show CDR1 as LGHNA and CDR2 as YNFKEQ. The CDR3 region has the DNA TGCGCCAGCAGCCGAACAAGCGGGAGGGCCATCTACAATGAGCAGTTCTTC. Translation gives CASSRTSGRAIYNEQFF.

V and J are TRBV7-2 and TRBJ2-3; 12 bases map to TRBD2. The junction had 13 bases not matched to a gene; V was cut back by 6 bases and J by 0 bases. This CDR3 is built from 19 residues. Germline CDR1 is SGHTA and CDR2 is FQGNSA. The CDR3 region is CASRTGLAGILTSTDTQYF. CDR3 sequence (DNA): TGTGCCAGCAGAACCGGACTAGCGGGGATACTAACTAGCACAGATACGCAGTATTTT.

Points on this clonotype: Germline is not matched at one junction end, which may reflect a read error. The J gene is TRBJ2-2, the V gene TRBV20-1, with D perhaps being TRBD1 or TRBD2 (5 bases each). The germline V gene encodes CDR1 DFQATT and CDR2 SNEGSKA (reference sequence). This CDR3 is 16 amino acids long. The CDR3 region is CRARGPGRLTTGELFF. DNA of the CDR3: TGCAGGGCTAGAGGCCCGGGACGCTTGACCACCGGGGAGCTGTTTTTT.

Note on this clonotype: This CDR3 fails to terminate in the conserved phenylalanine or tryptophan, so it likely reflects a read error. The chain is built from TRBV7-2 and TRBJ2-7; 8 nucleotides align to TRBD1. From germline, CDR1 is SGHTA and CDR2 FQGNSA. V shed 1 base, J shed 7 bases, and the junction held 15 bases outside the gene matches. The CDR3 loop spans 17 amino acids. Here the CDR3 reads CASSLGPSGQGASEQYL. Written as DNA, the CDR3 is TGTGCCAGCAGCTTAGGCCCCTCTGGGCAGGGGGCAAGTGAGCAGTACCTC.

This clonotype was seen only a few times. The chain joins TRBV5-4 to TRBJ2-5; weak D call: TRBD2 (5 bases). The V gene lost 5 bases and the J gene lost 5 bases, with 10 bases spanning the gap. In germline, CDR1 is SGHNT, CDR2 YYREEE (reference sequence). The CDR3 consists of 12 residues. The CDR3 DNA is TGTGCCAGCAGGCTGGAGGAGGAGACCCAGTACTTC. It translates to CASRLEEETQYF.